This T cell receptor (beta chain) was captured by sequencing in a study of cytomegalovirus exposure and HLA in healthy donors. The study's findings and limits: Sequence variants that were highly shared formed a cluster that was likely a sequencing artifact.

13 Jbeta primers and 60 Vbeta primers were used for the PCR. Per the authors' pipeline: A later analysis counted tens of millions of unique TCR beta chains, some 12 million shared. Sequencing used immunoSEQ multiplex PCR; TCRdb keeps in-frame clones, though not all of them. That table gives V, J and clone size, and the DNA gave D and trimming. Among 210,000 or so clones listed, around 85% were seen once. Details on this clone: Its specificity is not known.

The V end lost 2 bases, the J end lost 5 bases, and 13 bases lay between the germline ends. Germline values: CDR1 SQVTM, CDR2 ANQGSEA. CDR3 size: 13 residues. Material: PBMCs. The sequence was collected from a human donor in good health. The genes are TRBV29-1 and TRBJ2-7; D is unresolved. The CDR3 is CSVENSDIHEQYF. The CDR3 DNA is TGCAGCGTTGAAAACAGTGATATCCACGAGCAGTACTTC.